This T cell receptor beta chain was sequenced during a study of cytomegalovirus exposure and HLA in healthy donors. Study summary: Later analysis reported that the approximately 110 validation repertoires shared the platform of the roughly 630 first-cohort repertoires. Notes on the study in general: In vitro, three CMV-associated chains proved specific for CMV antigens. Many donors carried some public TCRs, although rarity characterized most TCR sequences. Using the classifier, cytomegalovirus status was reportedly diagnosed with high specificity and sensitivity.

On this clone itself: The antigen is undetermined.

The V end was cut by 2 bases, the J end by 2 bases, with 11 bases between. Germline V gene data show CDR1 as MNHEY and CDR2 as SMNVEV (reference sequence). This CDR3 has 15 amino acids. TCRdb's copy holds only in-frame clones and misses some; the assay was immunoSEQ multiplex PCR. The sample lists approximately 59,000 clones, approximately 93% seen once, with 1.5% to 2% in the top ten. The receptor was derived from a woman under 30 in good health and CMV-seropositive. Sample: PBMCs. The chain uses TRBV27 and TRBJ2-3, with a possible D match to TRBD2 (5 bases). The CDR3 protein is CASSLRRAPTDTQYF. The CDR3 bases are TGTGCCAGCAGTTTAAGGCGGGCGCCCACAGATACGCAGTATTTT.